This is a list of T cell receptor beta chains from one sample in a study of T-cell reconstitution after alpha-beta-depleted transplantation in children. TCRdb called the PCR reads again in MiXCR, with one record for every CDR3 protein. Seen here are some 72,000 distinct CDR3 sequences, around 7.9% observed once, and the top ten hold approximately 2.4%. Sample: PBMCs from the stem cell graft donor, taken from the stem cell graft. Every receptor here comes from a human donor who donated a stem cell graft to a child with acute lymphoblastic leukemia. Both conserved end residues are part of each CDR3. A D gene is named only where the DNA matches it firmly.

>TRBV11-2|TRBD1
CASSSRDRGRDEQFF
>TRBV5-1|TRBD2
CASSLAAGKETQYF
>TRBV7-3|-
CASSFWENTEAFF
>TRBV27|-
CASSGPNTGELFF
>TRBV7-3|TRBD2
CASSLVPGGPTETQYF
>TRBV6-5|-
CASSSGGEQFF
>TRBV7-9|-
CASSLGFTITNEQFF
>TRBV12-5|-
CASGLGPGDPDTEAFF
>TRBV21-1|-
CASSKSREANRVKSYEQYF
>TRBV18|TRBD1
CASSPQGANQPQHF
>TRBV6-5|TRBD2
CASSYGGGGRAYEQYF
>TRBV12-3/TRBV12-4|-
CASSFGGPLEKLFF
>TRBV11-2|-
CASSPERNEQFF
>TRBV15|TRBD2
CATSRDWVAGGTEQFF
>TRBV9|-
CASSGDISSYEQYF
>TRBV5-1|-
CASSPDTPYEQYF
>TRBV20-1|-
CSARLYGIGEQYF
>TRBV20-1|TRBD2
CSARSLAGGPGNIQYF
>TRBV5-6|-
CASSFLGRNTEAFF
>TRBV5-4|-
CASSSDRSIYEQYF
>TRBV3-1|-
CASSQARDSPLHF
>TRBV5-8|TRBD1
CASSFRTGEPQHF
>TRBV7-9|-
CASSPPAGAEAFF
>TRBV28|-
CASSLGVYEQYF
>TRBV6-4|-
CASMRGNCSYEQYF
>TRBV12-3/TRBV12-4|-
CASTPPTSSSTDTQYF
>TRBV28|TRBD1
CASSPRGRVTEAFF
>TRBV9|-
CASSVGVSNEQFF
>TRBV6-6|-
CASSYFGVAAGNEQFF
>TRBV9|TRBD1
CASSPPGTGDNEQFF
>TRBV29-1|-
CSVTLLWGDTF
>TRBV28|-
CASSFNSGTAHRKWQFF
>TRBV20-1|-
CFAREAGEGIYEQYF
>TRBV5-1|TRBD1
CASSSAGTGYEQYF
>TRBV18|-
CASSPPTESYGYTF
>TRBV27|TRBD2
CATGLAGAYEQYF
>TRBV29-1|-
CSVAGTEAYEQYF
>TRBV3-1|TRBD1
CASRDRGLNEQFF
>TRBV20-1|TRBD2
CSAAPTSGRGNEQFF
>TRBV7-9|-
CASGKGFGYTF
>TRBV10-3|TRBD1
CAPRRDRASYEQYF
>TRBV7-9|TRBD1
CASSLVQGSRETQYF
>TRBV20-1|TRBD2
CSARVTSGTSMPYEQYF
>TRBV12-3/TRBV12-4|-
CASSPNRVYSNQPQHF